The 26 T cell receptor beta chains presented below share a single source sample, sequenced in a study of shared clonotypes between healthy human individuals. The protocol was immunoSEQ multiplex PCR, while the TCRdb copy is restricted to in-frame clones and leaves out a portion. The profile shows 2.3 million or so clones, more than 80% of them singletons. The sequenced sample was naive CD4+ T cells from PBMCs. Sample subset: CD45RA+ positively selected. These receptors were obtained from a man aged 18 to 30 in good health. Some clones in this sample may be carry-over from other donors' samples.

The chain recombines TRBV7-9 with TRBJ2-7, with 8 bases identical to TRBD2. V lost 5 bases to trimming and J lost 4 bases; unmatched junction nucleotides: 13. Germline-derived CDR1 and CDR2 are SEHNR and FQNEAQ (reference sequence). This CDR3 region has 16 residues. CDR3 residues: CASSVFQSGSAYEQYF. DNA for the CDR3: TGTGCCAGCAGCGTATTCCAAAGCGGGAGCGCTTACGAGCAGTACTTC. Filled out from reference TRBV7-9 and TRBJ2-7, the complete variable domain reads DTGVSQNPRHKITKRGQNVTFRCDPISEHNRLYWYRQTLGQGPEFLTYFQNEAQLEKSRLLSDRFSAERPKGSFSTLEIQRTEQGDSAMYLCASSVFQSGSAYEQYFGPGTRLTVT.

As for this clone: The same CDR3 arises from other DNA sequences in this sample as well. V usage is TRBV18 and J usage is TRBJ1-2, with D uncertain. V was shortened by 6 bases and J by 4 bases, with 12 bases between the two germline ends. This CDR3 contains 13 residues. Germline CDR1 and CDR2: KGHSH and LQKENI. CDR3 in amino acids: CASSSGPSYGYTF. CDR3 DNA sequence: TGTGCCAGCTCCTCCGGGCCAAGCTATGGCTACACCTTC. The complete variable domain, with remaining parts taken from reference TRBV18 and TRBJ1-2, reads NAGVMQNPRHLVRRRGQEARLRCSPMKGHSHVYWYRQLPEEGLKFMVYLQKENIIDESGMPKERFSAEFPKEGPSILRIQQVVRGDSAAYFCASSSGPSYGYTFGSGTRLTVV.

The chain is built from TRBV15 and TRBJ1-3; a possible D gene is TRBD1 (6 bases). The CDR3 loop spans 13 amino acids. Trimming left V 5 bases short and J 4 bases short, with 9 bases between. Germline V gene data show CDR1 as LNHNV and CDR2 as YYDKDF (reference sequence). The CDR3 reads CATSPGEGNTIYF. CDR3 nucleotide sequence: TGTGCCACCAGCCCAGGGGAGGGAAACACCATATATTTT. The whole variable domain, remainder taken from reference TRBV15 and TRBJ1-3, is DAMVIQNPRYQVTQFGKPVTLSCSQTLNHNVMYWYQQKSSQAPKLLFHYYDKDFNNEADTPDNFQSRRPNTSFCFLDIRSPGLGDTAMYLCATSPGEGNTIYFGEGSWLTVV.

The J gene is TRBJ1-2, the V gene TRBV11-3; TRBD1 aligns across 8 bases. The junction had 9 bases not matched to a gene; V was cut back by 6 bases and J by 6 bases. This CDR3 contains 14 residues. Germline V gene data show CDR1 as SGHNT and CDR2 as YENEEA. The CDR3 protein is CASRIPDRVNGYTF. The CDR3 coding sequence is TGTGCCAGCAGGATACCGGACAGGGTAAATGGCTACACCTTC.

The genes are TRBV7-3 and TRBJ2-1; 13 bases line up with TRBD2. With 3 bases clipped from V and 0 bases from J, the junction kept 5 bases outside the gene matches. The CDR3 runs to 18 residues. Germline-derived CDR1 and CDR2 are SGHTA and FQGTGA. In DNA form, the CDR3 reads TGTGCCAGCAGCTTGGGACTAGCGGGACTAAGCTCCTACAATGAGCAGTTCTTC. Encoded protein: CASSLGLAGLSSYNEQFF. Filled out from reference TRBV7-3 and TRBJ2-1, the complete variable domain reads GAGVSQTPSNKVTEKGKYVELRCDPISGHTALYWYRQSLGQGPEFLIYFQGTGAADDSGLPNDRFFAVRPEGSVSTLKIQRTERGDSAVYLCASSLGLAGLSSYNEQFFGPGTRLTVL.

The CDR3 loop reads CASSLTGQGSQQYF. CDR3 DNA sequence: TGTGCCAGCAGCCTAACGGGACAGGGGAGCCAGCAGTACTTC. The V gene is TRBV7-8, the J gene TRBJ2-7; 10 bases agree with TRBD1. J was trimmed by 8 bases and V by 5 bases; bases with no gene match: 9. The germline CDR1 and CDR2 sequences are SGHVS and FQNEAQ. This CDR3 spans 14 amino acids. Complete variable domain (other parts from reference TRBV7-8 and TRBJ2-7): GAGVSQSPRYKVAKRGQDVALRCDPISGHVSLFWYQQALGQGPEFLTYFQNEAQLDKSGLPSDRFFAERPEGSVSTLKIQRTQQEDSAVYLCASSLTGQGSQQYFGPGTRLTVT.

This clone was seen only once. This rearrangement joins TRBV9 to TRBJ1-3; tentative D call: TRBD1 (5 bases). V gave up 4 bases and J gave up 4 bases, with 18 bases separating them. Per germline, CDR1 SGDLS and CDR2 YYNGEE. This CDR3 has 16 residues. The chain's CDR3 is CASSPRVQGRGNTIYF. The CDR3 DNA follows: TGTGCCAGCAGCCCCCGTGTTCAGGGCAGGGGAAACACCATATATTTT.

V gene TRBV19 combines with J gene TRBJ1-1; 9 bases map to TRBD1. The CDR3 totals 11 residues. V lost 6 bases and J lost 9; bases outside the gene matches: 2. The germline gives CDR1 LNHDA, CDR2 SQIVND (reference sequence). CDR3 sequence (DNA): TGTGCCAGTAGGGGGACAGGGAAAGCTTTCTTT. Protein sequence: CASRGTGKAFF.

This clone appeared a single time. The gene calls are TRBV28 and TRBJ2-3; D could derive from TRBD1 or TRBD2 (5 bases each). CDR1 is MDHEN and CDR2 is SYDVKM in the germline V gene. The V and J ends lost 2 bases and 0 bases respectively, with 9 bases between them. This CDR3 has 15 amino acids. DNA for the CDR3: TGTGCCAGCAGTTTAAGTTGGGGGAGCACAGATACGCAGTATTTT. Amino acid sequence: CASSLSWGSTDTQYF.

This sequence joins TRBV19 and TRBJ2-2; D may be TRBD2 (6 bases). CDR3 length: 16 amino acids. Trimming left V 3 bases short and J 3 bases short, with 14 bases between. Germline V gene data show CDR1 as LNHDA and CDR2 as SQIVND (reference sequence). The CDR3 DNA sequence: TGTGCCAGTAGTATGGGACGGGAGATCGACACCGGGGAGCTGTTTTTT. It translates to CASSMGREIDTGELFF. The full variable domain, with the rest looked up from reference TRBV19 and TRBJ2-2, is DGGITQSPKYLFRKEGQNVTLSCEQNLNHDAMYWYRQDPGQGLRLIYYSQIVNDFQKGDIAEGYSVSREKKESFPLTVTSAQKNPTAFYLCASSMGREIDTGELFFGEGSRLTVL.

The chain has TRBV29-1 and TRBJ1-2; D not certain. From germline, CDR1 is SQVTM and CDR2 ANQGSEA. V gave up 6 bases and J gave up 4 bases, with 9 bases separating them. This CDR3 has 11 residues. The CDR3 coding sequence is TGCAGCGTCGGGGTTGGCTATGGCTACACCTTC. This encodes CSVGVGYGYTF.

Details on this clone: Other nucleotide sequences from this sample produce the same CDR3. V is TRBV5-1 and J is TRBJ1-5; 10 bases map to TRBD1. The length of the CDR3 is 14 residues. The V segment lost 4 bases and the J segment 4 bases; nucleotides outside the gene matches: 2. CDR1 and CDR2 (germline): SGHRS, YFSETQ. The CDR3 bases are TGCGCCAGCAGCCAGGGACAGGGGAATCAGCCCCAGCATTTT. It yields the protein CASSQGQGNQPQHF.

Notes on this clone: The identical CDR3 is also encoded by other nucleotide sequences in the sample. The chain has TRBV2 and TRBJ2-3; 11 nucleotides line up with TRBD1. CDR1 and CDR2 (germline): SNHLY, FYNNEI. Trimming cost V 4 bases and J 4 bases; bases outside gene matches: 4. The CDR3 has 15 amino acids. The CDR3 region is CASSADRGRADTQYF. Written as DNA, the CDR3 is TGTGCCAGCAGTGCGGACAGGGGGCGGGCAGATACGCAGTATTTT.

The chain joins TRBV5-1 to TRBJ2-7; 7 bases agree with TRBD1. In germline, CDR1 is SGHRS, CDR2 YFSETQ. This CDR3 contains 15 residues. The V gene end was trimmed by 6 bases and the J gene end by 2 bases; junction bases not matched to a gene: 11. The CDR3 nucleotides are TGCGCCAGCACTCCCTTAATAGGACAGGCCTACGAGCAGTACTTC. This gives the protein CASTPLIGQAYEQYF.

V is TRBV6-6 and J is TRBJ1-2, with TRBD1 as a possible D gene (5 bases). Germline assignment: CDR1 MNHNY and CDR2 SVGAGI (reference sequence). The CDR3 runs 13 residues. The germline V and J ends were trimmed by 4 bases and 7 bases, with 13 bases remaining between them. Here the CDR3 reads CASSLGQGSGYTF. As DNA, the CDR3 is TGTGCCAGCAGTTTAGGGCAGGGAAGTGGCTACACCTTC.

This chain connects TRBV28 to TRBJ2-1; TRBD2 is a possible D gene (5 bases). V lost 6 bases and J lost 0, with 15 bases in between. This CDR3 has 16 residues. The germline V gene encodes CDR1 MDHEN and CDR2 SYDVKM. The CDR3 is CASSPQRGSSYNEQFF. In nucleotides, the CDR3 is TGTGCCAGCAGCCCCCAGCGAGGGAGCTCCTACAATGAGCAGTTCTTC.

The rearrangement joins TRBV6-5 to TRBJ2-3, with TRBD1 matching 11 bases. This CDR3 contains 14 residues. V lost 4 bases, J lost 4 bases, and 1 base stayed unmatched. Germline lookup yields CDR1 MNHEY and CDR2 SVGAGI. CDR3 nucleotide sequence: TGTGCCAGCAGTTCGGGACAGGGGGCAGATACGCAGTATTTT. Translating gives CASSSGQGADTQYF.

CDR3 sequence reads: CASRLGEKLFF. CDR3 nucleotide sequence: TGTGCCAGCAGACTGGGGGAAAAACTGTTTTTT. The rearrangement links TRBV11-2 to TRBJ1-4, with no clear D. The V end lost 6 bases, the J end lost 8 bases, and 7 bases lay between the germline ends. In germline, CDR1 is SGHAT, CDR2 FQNNGV. The CDR3 has 11 amino acids.

J is TRBJ1-2 and V is TRBV28, with a possible D match to TRBD1 (6 bases). The CDR3 has 14 amino acids. From germline, CDR1 is MDHEN and CDR2 SYDVKM. Between the trimmed V and J ends, which lost 2 bases and 4 bases, there was a span of 11 bases. The DNA of the CDR3 is TGTGCCAGCAGTTTAGGGGGACAAACCTATGGCTACACCTTC. Translation: CASSLGGQTYGYTF.

This chain uses TRBV2 with TRBJ2-3, with no clear D. The germline CDR1 and CDR2 sequences are SNHLY and FYNNEI. The CDR3 has 14 residues. Trimming pared 0 bases from V and 2 bases from J, leaving 6 bases between. The CDR3 coding sequence is TGTGCCAGCAGTGAAGCCTCTTACACAGATACGCAGTATTTT. It specifies CASSEASYTDTQYF. The full variable domain, with the rest looked up from reference TRBV2 and TRBJ2-3, is EPEVTQTPSHQVTQMGQEVILRCVPISNHLYFYWYRQILGQKVEFLVSFYNNEISEKSEIFDDQFSVERPDGSNFTLKIRSTKLEDSAMYFCASSEASYTDTQYFGPGTRLTVL.

The chain recombines TRBV28 with TRBJ2-7; D remains unclear. Germline CDR1 MDHEN, CDR2 SYDVKM. The CDR3 loop spans 12 amino acids. V was pared by 5 bases and J by 5 bases, with 10 bases between. The CDR3 DNA sequence: TGTGCCAGCAGTACTATGGGTAACGAGCAGTACTTC. Translating it yields CASSTMGNEQYF.

The chain has TRBV2 and TRBJ2-2, with 13 bases fitting TRBD2. Unmatched junction bases numbered 10, after V lost 8 bases and J lost 7 bases. This CDR3 spans 16 amino acids. Germline V gene data show CDR1 as SNHLY and CDR2 as FYNNEI. The CDR3 region is CASRRLAGGGGGELFF. For the CDR3, the DNA is TGTGCCAGCCGAAGACTAGCGGGAGGCGGCGGCGGGGAGCTGTTTTTT.

This chain joins TRBV6-1 and TRBJ2-1; D uncertain. Germline CDR1 is MNHNS and CDR2 is SASEGT. The CDR3 has 14 residues. The V end lost 2 bases, the J end lost 2 bases, and 7 bases lay between the germline ends. The CDR3 protein is CASSERLTYNEQFF. In DNA, the CDR3 is TGTGCCAGCAGTGAAAGGTTAACCTACAATGAGCAGTTCTTC.

This chain uses TRBV27 with TRBJ1-2, with 9 nucleotides matching TRBD1. The CDR3 totals 15 residues. The V and J ends lost 5 bases and 3 bases, in that order; junction bases with no gene match: 7. Germline loops: CDR1 MNHEY, CDR2 SMNVEV (reference sequence). CDR3 sequence reads: CASSQPGQGHYGYTF. CDR3 nucleotide sequence: TGTGCCAGCAGTCAACCGGGACAGGGCCACTATGGCTACACCTTC.

The chain couples TRBV15 to TRBJ1-1; unclear D gene. CDR1 and CDR2 (germline): LNHNV, YYDKDF (reference sequence). CDR3 length equals 13 residues. Trimming took 0 bases from V and 4 from J, leaving 6 bases between them. CDR3 nucleotides: TGTGCCACCAGCAGAGAACGGGTCACTGAAGCTTTCTTT. Its protein is CATSRERVTEAFF.

This sequence joins TRBV5-1 and TRBJ2-1, with TRBD2 as a possible D gene (6 bases). The CDR3 runs 15 residues. V lost 0 bases and J lost 4, with 11 bases in between. Germline CDR1 reads SGHRS; CDR2 reads YFSETQ. This CDR3 reads CASSLDSGIYNEQFF. The CDR3 DNA follows: TGCGCCAGCAGCTTGGATAGCGGAATATACAATGAGCAGTTCTTC. Based on the CDR3 plus reference TRBV5-1 and TRBJ2-1, the full variable domain is KAGVTQTPRYLIKTRGQQVTLSCSPISGHRSVSWYQQTPGQGLQFLFEYFSETQRNKGNFPGRFSGRQFSNSRSEMNVSTLELGDSALYLCASSLDSGIYNEQFFGPGTRLTVL.